This T cell receptor (beta chain) comes out of a study of T cell responses to AZD1222 COVID-19 vaccine. Points from the study as a whole: The sample set comprised mostly white British donors with more females, and clonal diversity was possibly underestimated. In the spike-specific TCR repertoire, nearly half reportedly target unmutated variant regions.

Per germline, CDR1 KGHSH and CDR2 LQKENI. The V end lost 4 bases, the J end lost 8 bases, and 15 bases lay between the germline ends. This CDR3 is 14 amino acids long. As for this clone: Its specificity is unknown.

The repertoire was sequenced with immunoSEQ multiplex PCR; TCRdb's copy has only in-frame clones and lacks some. The table shows fewer than 130,000 clones, with more than 90% occurring only once. Second doses that came at about 4 or about 12 weeks were put together. The specimen was peripheral blood, collected 28 days after the second AZD1222 dose. The chain carries TRBV18 and TRBJ2-1; tentatively, D is TRBD1 (5 bases). The sequence was obtained from an adult who received the AZD1222 COVID-19 vaccine. The CDR3 is CASSLIQDSDEQFF. The CDR3 coding sequence is TGTGCCAGCTCACTTATCCAAGACAGCGATGAGCAGTTCTTC.